Presented here are 6 T cell receptor beta chains from one specimen sequenced in a study of cytotoxic CD8 clonotypes in ibrutinib-treated CLL. Some clones are missing from TCRdb's copy, which holds only in-frame ones; the method was immunoSEQ multiplex PCR. In the table there are some 100,000 clones, approximately 58% of which are singletons. The sequencing here drew on PBMCs, taken after 24 months of ibrutinib treatment. The receptors derive from a human donor with chronic lymphocytic leukemia.

In its sample, this clone was seen a few times. The chain is built from TRBV7-2 and TRBJ2-3, with 12 nucleotides matching TRBD2. Germline V CDR1 and CDR2: SGHTA, FQGNSA. CDR3 length: 16 amino acids. V was pared by 5 bases and J by 5 bases, with 8 bases of the junction left unmatched. CDR3 in DNA: TGTGCCAGCAGCCCTGACCCGGGACTAGCGGGAGATACGCAGTATTTT. Protein: CASSPDPGLAGDTQYF. The full variable domain, with the rest looked up from reference TRBV7-2 and TRBJ2-3, is GAGVSQSPSNKVTEKGKDVELRCDPISGHTALYWYRQSLGQGLEFLIYFQGNSAPDKSGLPSDRFSAERTGGSVSTLTIQRTQQEDSAVYLCASSPDPGLAGDTQYFGPGTRLTVL.

The CDR3 protein is CSVDRQGNEAFF. The CDR3 coding sequence is TGCAGCGTAGATAGACAGGGAAATGAAGCTTTCTTT. The chain links TRBV29-1 to TRBJ1-1, with 7 positions matching TRBD1. This CDR3 is built from 12 residues. Germline assignment: CDR1 SQVTM and CDR2 ANQGSEA. The ends lost 6 bases at V and 7 bases at J; junction bases unmatched: 8.

The rearrangement uses TRBV6-1 and TRBJ2-3, with a possible D match to TRBD2 (6 bases). CDR3 length: 15 amino acids. Germline CDR1 and CDR2: MNHNS and SASEGT. Trimming pared 2 bases from V and 0 bases from J, leaving 9 bases between. This CDR3 is CASSERAGSTDTQYF. The CDR3 DNA sequence: TGTGCCAGCAGTGAAAGGGCGGGGAGCACAGATACGCAGTATTTT.

The chain couples TRBV30 to TRBJ2-5; 16 nucleotides align to TRBD2. CDR3 length: 17 residues. Germline V gene data show CDR1 as GTSNPN and CDR2 as SVGIG (reference sequence). V gave up 6 bases and J gave up 4 bases; unmatched junction bases: 11. The DNA of the CDR3 is TGTGCCTGCCGGGGACTAGCGGGGGGGCCGGGCGGAGAGACCCAGTACTTC. Translating gives CACRGLAGGPGGETQYF.

The genes are TRBV5-1 and TRBJ1-6; D call uncertain. Trimming took off 0 bases at V and 6 bases at J, with 10 bases between the two ends. The CDR3 runs 15 residues. Germline assignment: CDR1 SGHRS and CDR2 YFSETQ. The CDR3: CASSLASDSNSPLHF. The CDR3 DNA is TGCGCCAGCAGCTTGGCATCCGACTCTAATTCACCCCTCCACTTT. The full variable domain, completed using reference TRBV5-1 and TRBJ1-6, is KAGVTQTPRYLIKTRGQQVTLSCSPISGHRSVSWYQQTPGQGLQFLFEYFSETQRNKGNFPGRFSGRQFSNSRSEMNVSTLELGDSALYLCASSLASDSNSPLHFGNGTRLTVT.

The CDR3 region has the DNA TGCGCCAGCAGCTTCAACTTTTTGGGCACTGAAGCTTTCTTT. Protein sequence: CASSFNFLGTEAFF. The V call is TRBV5-1, the J call TRBJ1-1, with no clear D. Per germline, CDR1 SGHRS and CDR2 YFSETQ. CDR3 length equals 14 residues. Deletions cut 2 bases from V and 4 bases from J, with 12 bases between.